This TCR beta chain was identified during a study of T cells in localized non-small cell lung cancer. For this clone: Its antigen remains unknown.

The CDR3 loop spans 15 amino acids. V lost 4 bases, J lost 0 bases, and 3 bases stayed unmatched. CDR1 and CDR2 from the germline V gene are GTSNPN and SVGIG (reference sequence). Data came from immunoSEQ multiplex PCR; TCRdb stores just in-frame clones and leaves some out. The data contain 65,000 or so clones, roughly 79% of them seen just once; the ten biggest clones take up about 4.5%. Study observations and caveats: Measurement of T cell clonality placed uninvolved adjacent lung highest, above the level in tumor. Longer overall survival associated with higher blood T cell density; shorter survival with higher adjacent-lung clonality. Because only a single region of the tumor was sequenced, heterogeneity remains possible. Adjacent lung was found to contain a median roughly 58 of the top 100 tumor clones.

The rearrangement joins TRBV30 to TRBJ2-1, with 10 bases that match TRBD2. The material was PBMCs, obtained before any cancer treatment. The sequence came from a man aged 35 to 69 with stage II lung adenocarcinoma. CDR3 bases: TGTGCCTGGACTAGCGGGAGTATCTCCTACAATGAGCAGTTCTTC. It encodes CAWTSGSISYNEQFF.